This TCR beta chain was sequenced in a study of cytomegalovirus exposure and HLA in healthy donors. Overall study findings and caveats: Rates of TCR association differed by HLA locus in a later analysis, with DRB1 highest and HLA-C lowest.

The CDR3 is made up of 14 amino acids. After removal of 5 bases from V and 2 bases from J, the junction contained 3 bases not matched to a gene. Germline CDR1 and CDR2: SGHVS and FQNEAQ. Worth noting for this clone: Antigen: not known.

The primer mix had 60 Vbeta and 13 Jbeta primers. The protocol was immunoSEQ multiplex PCR, while the TCRdb copy is restricted to in-frame clones and leaves out a portion. The table shows under 200,000 clones, with about 81% occurring only once. The chain uses TRBV7-8 and TRBJ1-3, with 7 bases aligning to TRBD1. Sequencing was done on a sample of PBMCs. The TCR comes from a woman in her fifties or sixties in good health and CMV-seropositive. The CDR3 spells CASSKTGPGNTIYF. As DNA, the CDR3 is TGTGCCAGCAGCAAGACAGGGCCTGGAAACACCATATATTTT. Together with reference TRBV7-8 and TRBJ1-3, the CDR3 gives the full variable domain: GAGVSQSPRYKVAKRGQDVALRCDPISGHVSLFWYQQALGQGPEFLTYFQNEAQLDKSGLPSDRFFAERPEGSVSTLKIQRTQQEDSAVYLCASSKTGPGNTIYFGEGSWLTVV.